A single sample is the source of the 8 T cell receptor beta chains below, sequenced in a study of cytomegalovirus exposure and HLA in healthy donors (dated 2017 in TCRdb). Library preparation used the immunoSEQ multiplex PCR assay. For the multiplex PCR, a mixture combining 60 forward primers for TCR Vbeta segments and 13 reverse primers for TCR Jbeta segments was used. Not all clones reach the TCRdb copy of this immuneACCESS table, which keeps in-frame sequences only. Checked studies attribute under half of the gap to unresolved V genes and leave the rest unexplained. The table for this sample lists around 90,000 clones; 82% of them were counted only once. The ten most abundant clones make up approximately 3.8% of the sample. The sequenced sample was PBMCs. All receptors come from a man in his forties or fifties in good health and CMV-seronegative.

The V and J genes are TRBV11-2 and TRBJ2-1, with 8 bases fitting TRBD1. Germline V gene sequence: CDR1 SGHAT, CDR2 FQNNGV. This CDR3 has 15 residues. V gave up 1 base and J gave up 7 bases; unmatched junction bases: 6. The CDR3 protein is CASSLGAGGTNEQFF. The CDR3 DNA is TGTGCCAGCAGCTTAGGGGCAGGGGGCACGAATGAGCAGTTCTTC.

The J gene is TRBJ2-3, the V gene TRBV7-3; 12 nucleotides agree with TRBD2. In germline, CDR1 is SGHTA, CDR2 FQGTGA. V lost 5 bases and J lost 5; bases outside the gene matches: 14. CDR3 length: 18 amino acids. CDR3 residues: CASSPLIGLAGNIDTQYF. CDR3 DNA: TGTGCCAGCAGCCCCCTAATCGGACTAGCGGGAAATATAGATACGCAGTATTTT.

The J gene is TRBJ2-6, the V gene TRBV18, with 8 bases lining up with TRBD1. The germline CDR1 and CDR2 sequences are KGHSH and LQKENI. Trimming removed 6 bases from V and 0 bases from J; junction bases left unmatched: 13. The CDR3 sequence is 19 residues long. The CDR3 sequence is CASSRSSGTGLSGANVLTF. For the CDR3, the DNA is TGTGCCAGCTCCCGCAGCTCTGGGACAGGCCTCTCTGGGGCCAACGTCCTGACTTTC.

The J gene is TRBJ2-5, the V gene TRBV11-2, with D unclear. Germline-derived CDR1 and CDR2 are SGHAT and FQNNGV. Trimming left V 5 bases short and J 2 bases short, with 15 bases between. The CDR3 is 15 residues long. This CDR3 is CASSREPYAQETQYF. The CDR3 DNA is TGTGCCAGCAGCCGAGAACCATACGCACAAGAGACCCAGTACTTC.

This chain links TRBV12-5 with TRBJ2-5; 9 nucleotides match TRBD1. The germline gives CDR1 LGHNT, CDR2 FRNRAP. The CDR3 is made up of 13 amino acids. V lost 3 bases to trimming and J lost 11 bases; unmatched junction nucleotides: 7. The CDR3 DNA reads TGTGCTAGTGGTTTCGGGACAGGGAGTGAGCAGTACTTC. Protein sequence: CASGFGTGSEQYF.

The chain combines TRBV28 with TRBJ2-3; 7 positions match TRBD2. Germline assignment: CDR1 MDHEN and CDR2 SYDVKM. Trimming took 4 bases from V and 2 from J; bases not matched to a gene: 9. This CDR3 is 16 amino acids long. The CDR3 coding sequence is TGTGCCAGCAGTTCGCCGGGAGGACCCCCCACAGATACGCAGTATTTT. The encoded protein is CASSSPGGPPTDTQYF. The full variable domain, its missing parts supplied by reference TRBV28 and TRBJ2-3, is DVKVTQSSRYLVKRTGEKVFLECVQDMDHENMFWYRQDPGLGLRLIYFSYDVKMKEKGDIPEGYSVSREKKERFSLILESASTNQTSMYLCASSSPGGPPTDTQYFGPGTRLTVL.

This rearrangement joins TRBV7-6 to TRBJ1-2; TRBD1 might be the D (5 bases). The V gene lost 6 bases and the J gene lost 6 bases, with 14 bases spanning the gap. The CDR3 sequence is 13 residues long. Germline V gene sequence: CDR1 SGHVS, CDR2 FNYEAQ. CDR3 sequence: CASSLRGLNGYTF. CDR3 nucleotide sequence: TGTGCCAGCAGTCTAAGGGGTTTAAATGGCTACACCTTC.

The V gene is TRBV28, the J gene TRBJ1-5, with TRBD1 matching over 10 bases. Germline V gene data show CDR1 as MDHEN and CDR2 as SYDVKM. With V trimmed by 4 bases and J by 6 bases, 3 bases remained unmatched. This CDR3 is built from 14 residues. The CDR3 is CASSSGTGVQPQHF. As DNA, the CDR3 is TGTGCCAGCAGTTCCGGGACAGGGGTTCAGCCCCAGCATTTT.